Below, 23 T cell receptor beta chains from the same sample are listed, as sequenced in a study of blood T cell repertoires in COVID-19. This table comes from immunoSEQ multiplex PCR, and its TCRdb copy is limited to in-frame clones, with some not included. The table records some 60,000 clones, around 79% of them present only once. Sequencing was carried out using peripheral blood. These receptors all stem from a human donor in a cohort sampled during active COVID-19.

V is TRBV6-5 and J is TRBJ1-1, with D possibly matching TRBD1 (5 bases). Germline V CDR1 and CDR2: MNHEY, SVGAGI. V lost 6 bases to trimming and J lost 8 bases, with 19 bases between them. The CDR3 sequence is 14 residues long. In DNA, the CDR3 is TGTGCCAGCAGGGGGGGGGTATCTAAAACGGAAGCTTTCTTT. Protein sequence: CASRGGVSKTEAFF.

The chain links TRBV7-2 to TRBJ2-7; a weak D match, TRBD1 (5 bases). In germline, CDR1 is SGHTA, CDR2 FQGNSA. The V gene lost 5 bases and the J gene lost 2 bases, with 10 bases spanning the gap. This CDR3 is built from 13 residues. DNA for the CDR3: TGTGCCAGCAGCCCAGACAGAACCTACGAGCAGTACTTC. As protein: CASSPDRTYEQYF. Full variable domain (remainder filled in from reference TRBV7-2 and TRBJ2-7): GAGVSQSPSNKVTEKGKDVELRCDPISGHTALYWYRQSLGQGLEFLIYFQGNSAPDKSGLPSDRFSAERTGGSVSTLTIQRTQQEDSAVYLCASSPDRTYEQYFGPGTRLTVT.

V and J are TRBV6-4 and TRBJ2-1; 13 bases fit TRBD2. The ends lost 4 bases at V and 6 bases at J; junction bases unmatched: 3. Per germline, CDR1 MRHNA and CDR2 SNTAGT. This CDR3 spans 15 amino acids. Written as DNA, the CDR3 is TGTGCCAGCAGTGTGACTAGCGGGAGGCCCAATGAGCAGTTCTTC. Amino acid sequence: CASSVTSGRPNEQFF.

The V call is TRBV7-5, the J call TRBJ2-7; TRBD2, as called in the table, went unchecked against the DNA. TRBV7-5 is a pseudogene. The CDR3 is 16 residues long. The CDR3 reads CARSYLAGEGTDEQYF. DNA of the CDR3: TGTGCCAGAAGCTATCTAGCGGGAGAGGGGACTGACGAGCAGTACTTC.

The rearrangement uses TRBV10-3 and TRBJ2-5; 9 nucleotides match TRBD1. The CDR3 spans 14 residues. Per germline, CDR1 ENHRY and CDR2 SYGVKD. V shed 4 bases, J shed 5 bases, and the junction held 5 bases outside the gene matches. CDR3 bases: TGTGCCATCAGTGGCGGGACAGGGCTGGAGACCCAGTACTTC. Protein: CAISGGTGLETQYF.

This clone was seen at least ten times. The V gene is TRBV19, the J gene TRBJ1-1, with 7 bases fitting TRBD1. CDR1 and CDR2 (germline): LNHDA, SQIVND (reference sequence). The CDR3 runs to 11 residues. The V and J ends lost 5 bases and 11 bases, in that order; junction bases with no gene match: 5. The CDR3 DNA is TGTGCCAGTAGTCCGGGACAGTCGGCTTTCTTT. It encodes CASSPGQSAFF. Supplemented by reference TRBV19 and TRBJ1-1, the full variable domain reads DGGITQSPKYLFRKEGQNVTLSCEQNLNHDAMYWYRQDPGQGLRLIYYSQIVNDFQKGDIAEGYSVSREKKESFPLTVTSAQKNPTAFYLCASSPGQSAFFGQGTRLTVV.

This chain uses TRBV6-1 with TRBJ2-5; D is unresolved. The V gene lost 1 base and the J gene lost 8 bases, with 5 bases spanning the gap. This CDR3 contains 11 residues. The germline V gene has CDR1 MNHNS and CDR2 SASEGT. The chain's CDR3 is CASSEERTQYF. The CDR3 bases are TGTGCCAGCAGTGAAGAGAGAACCCAGTACTTC.

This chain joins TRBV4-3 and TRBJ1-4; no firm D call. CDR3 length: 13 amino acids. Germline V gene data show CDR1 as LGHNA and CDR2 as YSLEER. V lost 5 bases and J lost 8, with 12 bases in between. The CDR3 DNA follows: TGCGCCAGCAGCGTTAATGACGGGGAAAAACTGTTTTTT. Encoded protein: CASSVNDGEKLFF.

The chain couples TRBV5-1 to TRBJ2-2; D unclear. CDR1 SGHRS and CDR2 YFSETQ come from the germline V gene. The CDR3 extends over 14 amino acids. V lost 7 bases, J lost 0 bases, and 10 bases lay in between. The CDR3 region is CASRQAANTGELFF. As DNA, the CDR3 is TGCGCCAGCCGCCAGGCAGCGAACACCGGGGAGCTGTTTTTT.

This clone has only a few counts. The CDR3 sequence: CASSLRTGGDEQFF. CDR3 bases: TGTGCCAGCAGCTTAAGGACAGGGGGCGATGAGCAGTTCTTC. The chain is built from TRBV7-2 and TRBJ2-1; 11 positions agree with TRBD1. Germline trimming cut 2 bases from V and 8 bases from J; bases unmatched to any gene: 2. CDR1 is SGHTA and CDR2 is FQGNSA in the germline V gene. This CDR3 is built from 14 residues.

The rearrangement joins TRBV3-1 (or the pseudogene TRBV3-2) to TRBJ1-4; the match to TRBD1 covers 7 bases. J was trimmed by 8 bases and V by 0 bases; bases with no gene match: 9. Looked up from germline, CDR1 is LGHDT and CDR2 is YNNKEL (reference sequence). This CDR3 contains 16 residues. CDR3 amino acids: CASSQEEGGAAEKLFF. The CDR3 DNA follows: TGTGCCAGCAGCCAAGAGGAAGGGGGCGCGGCCGAAAAACTGTTTTTT.

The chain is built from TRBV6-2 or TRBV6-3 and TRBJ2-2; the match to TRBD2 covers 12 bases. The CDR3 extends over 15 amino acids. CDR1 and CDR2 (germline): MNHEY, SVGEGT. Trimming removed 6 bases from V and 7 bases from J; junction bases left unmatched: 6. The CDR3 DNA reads TGTGCCAGCAGACCTAGCGGGGGGGCCTTCGGGGAGCTGTTTTTT. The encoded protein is CASRPSGGAFGELFF.

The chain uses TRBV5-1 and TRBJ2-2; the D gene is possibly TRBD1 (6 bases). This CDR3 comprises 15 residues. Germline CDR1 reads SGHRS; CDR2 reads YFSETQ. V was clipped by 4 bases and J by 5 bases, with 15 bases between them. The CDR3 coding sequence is TGCGCCAGCAGCAAGGACAGCCCGGGGACCGGGGAGCTGTTTTTT. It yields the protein CASSKDSPGTGELFF.

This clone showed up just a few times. The CDR3 is CASSAGTGATDTQYF. The CDR3, as DNA: TGCGCCAGCAGCGCCGGGACAGGGGCGACAGATACGCAGTATTTT. The genes are TRBV5-1 and TRBJ2-3; TRBD1 aligns across 10 bases. From germline, CDR1 is SGHRS and CDR2 YFSETQ. V shed 4 bases and J 3 bases; nucleotides not matched to a gene: 5. The CDR3 totals 15 residues.

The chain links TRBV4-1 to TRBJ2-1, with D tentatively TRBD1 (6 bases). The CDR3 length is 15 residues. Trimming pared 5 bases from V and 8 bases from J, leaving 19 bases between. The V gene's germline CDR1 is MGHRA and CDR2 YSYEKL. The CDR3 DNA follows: TGCGCCAGCAGCTCCACTACCTTTAAGGGGGATGAGCAGTTCTTC. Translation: CASSSTTFKGDEQFF.

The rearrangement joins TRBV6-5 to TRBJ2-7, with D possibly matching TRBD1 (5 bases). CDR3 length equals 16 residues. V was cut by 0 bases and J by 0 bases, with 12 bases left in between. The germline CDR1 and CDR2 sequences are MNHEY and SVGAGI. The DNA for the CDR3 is TGTGCCAGCAGTTACTCCACCGGACACGGCTCCTACGAGCAGTACTTC. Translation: CASSYSTGHGSYEQYF.

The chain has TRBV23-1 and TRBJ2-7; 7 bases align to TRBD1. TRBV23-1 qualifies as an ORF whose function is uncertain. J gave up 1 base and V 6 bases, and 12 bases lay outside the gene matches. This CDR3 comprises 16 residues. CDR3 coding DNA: TGCGCCAGCAGCCGCAGCAGCGACAGGGTTTCCTACGAGCAGTACTTC. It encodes CASSRSSDRVSYEQYF.

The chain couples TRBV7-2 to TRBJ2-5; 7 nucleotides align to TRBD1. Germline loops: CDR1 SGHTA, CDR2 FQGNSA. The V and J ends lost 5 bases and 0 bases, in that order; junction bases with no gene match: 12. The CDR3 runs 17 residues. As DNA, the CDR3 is TGTGCCAGCAGCACAGGACAGGAGGTCCTTTACCAAGAGACCCAGTACTTC. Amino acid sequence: CASSTGQEVLYQETQYF.

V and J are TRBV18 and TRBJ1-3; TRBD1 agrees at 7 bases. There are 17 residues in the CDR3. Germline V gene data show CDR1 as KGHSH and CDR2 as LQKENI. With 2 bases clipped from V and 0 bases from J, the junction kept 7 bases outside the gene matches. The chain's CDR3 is CASSPAPGTASGNTIYF. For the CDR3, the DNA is TGTGCCAGCTCACCAGCTCCCGGGACAGCCTCTGGAAACACCATATATTTT.

The DNA of the CDR3 is TGTGCCAGCAGCTTAAGCTTGAGACAGGGGATTTCAGATACGCAGTATTTT. It specifies CASSLSLRQGISDTQYF. The chain couples TRBV7-6 to TRBJ2-3; 8 positions match TRBD1. Losses at the gene ends were 2 bases for V and 4 bases for J; bases not matched to a gene: 11. The CDR3 spans 17 residues. Germline-derived CDR1 and CDR2 are SGHVS and FNYEAQ.

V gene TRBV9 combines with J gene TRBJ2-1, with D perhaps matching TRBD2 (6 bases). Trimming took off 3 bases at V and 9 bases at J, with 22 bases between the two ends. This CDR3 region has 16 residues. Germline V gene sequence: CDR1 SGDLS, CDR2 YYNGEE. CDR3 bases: TGTGCCAGCAGCGGGACACTAGCCTCCGGGGTGGCTGAGCAGTTCTTC. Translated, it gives CASSGTLASGVAEQFF. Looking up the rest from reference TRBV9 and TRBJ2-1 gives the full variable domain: DSGVTQTPKHLITATGQRVTLRCSPRSGDLSVYWYQQSLDQGLQFLIQYYNGEERAKGNILERFSAQQFPDLHSELNLSSLELGDSALYFCASSGTLASGVAEQFFGPGTRLTVL.

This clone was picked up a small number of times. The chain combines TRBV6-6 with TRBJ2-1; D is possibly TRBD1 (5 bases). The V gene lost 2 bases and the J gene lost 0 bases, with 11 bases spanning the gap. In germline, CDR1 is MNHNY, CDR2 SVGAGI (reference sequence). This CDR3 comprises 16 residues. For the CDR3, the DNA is TGTGCCAGCAGTTACCCCCGTAGGGGCTCCTACAATGAGCAGTTCTTC. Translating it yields CASSYPRRGSYNEQFF.

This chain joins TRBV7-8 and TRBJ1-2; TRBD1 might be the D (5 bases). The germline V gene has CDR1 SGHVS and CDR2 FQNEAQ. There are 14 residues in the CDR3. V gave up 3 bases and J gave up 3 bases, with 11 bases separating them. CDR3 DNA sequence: TGTGCCAGCAGCTTTACAGGTGCTGACTATGGCTACACCTTC. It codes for CASSFTGADYGYTF.